These 31 T cell receptor beta chains originate from one sample sequenced in a study of T cells after yellow fever vaccination. TCRdb re-called the 5' RACE reads with MiXCR, one entry per CDR3 protein. Of fewer than 450,000 distinct CDR3 sequences in the sample, around a tenth are singletons; the top ten hold roughly a sixth. The specimen was PBMCs, collected on the day of the first yellow fever vaccination. These receptors all stem from a man younger than 30 who received the YFV17D yellow fever vaccine.

This chain links TRBV7-9 with TRBJ2-5; maybe TRBD1 (6 bases). V was clipped by 3 bases and J by 7 bases, with 12 bases between them. The CDR3 spans 13 residues. Germline loops: CDR1 SEHNR, CDR2 FQNEAQ (reference sequence). Here the CDR3 reads CASSLGQGRTQYF. Written as DNA, the CDR3 is TGTGCCAGCAGCTTGGGTCAGGGGCGGACCCAGTACTTC.

This clonotype was found a few times. The V gene is TRBV5-4, the J gene TRBJ1-1, with a tentative D call TRBD1 (6 bases). The V end lost 1 base, the J end lost 0 bases, and 10 bases lay between the germline ends. From germline, CDR1 is SGHNT and CDR2 YYREEE (reference sequence). There are 15 residues in the CDR3. Here the CDR3 reads CASSLPRDMNTEAFF. DNA for the CDR3: TGTGCCAGCAGCTTGCCACGGGACATGAACACTGAAGCTTTCTTT.

This chain joins TRBV7-2 and TRBJ1-4; D ambiguous. The V gene's germline CDR1 is SGHTA and CDR2 FQGNSA. This CDR3 region has 13 residues. Trimming pared 3 bases from V and 7 bases from J, leaving 9 bases between. CDR3 region: CASSFGVGEKLFF. CDR3 nucleotide sequence: TGTGCCAGCAGCTTTGGGGTCGGTGAAAAACTGTTTTTT.

This clonotype has a handful of counts. The junction differs from germline at one of its ends, possibly a read error. The chain links TRBV18 to TRBJ2-1, with 13 bases lining up with TRBD2. Looked up from germline, CDR1 is KGHSH and CDR2 is LQKENI. The CDR3 covers 17 residues. The CDR3 sequence: CASSPPGLAGTYNEQFF. The CDR3 DNA is TGTGCCAGCTCCCCACCGGGACTAGCGGGGACCTACAATGAGCAGTTCTTC.

This clonotype was recorded a few times. The chain is built from TRBV11-2 and TRBJ2-1; D not certain. V gave up 7 bases and J gave up 10 bases, with 14 bases separating them. The CDR3 covers 12 residues. In germline, CDR1 is SGHAT, CDR2 FQNNGV. The CDR3 region is CASNPPRAEQFF. The CDR3 DNA is TGTGCCAGCAACCCCCCACGGGCGGAGCAGTTCTTC.

This clonotype was recorded at least ten times. The V and J genes are TRBV12-3 or TRBV12-4 and TRBJ1-3; D is uncertain. The V and J ends lost 6 bases and 0 bases respectively, with 12 bases between them. The CDR3 covers 15 residues. CDR3 amino acids: CASRRDGNSGNTIYF. The DNA for the CDR3 is TGTGCCAGCAGGCGCGACGGGAACTCTGGAAACACCATATATTTT.

This clonotype was counted a few times. The V call is TRBV7-3, the J call TRBJ1-4, with TRBD1 as a possible D gene (5 bases). V lost 5 bases and J 6 bases, leaving 16 bases between the germline ends. This CDR3 region has 15 residues. The V gene's germline CDR1 is SGHTA and CDR2 FQGTGA. The CDR3 DNA follows: TGTGCCAGCAGCCCAGGGATTTTTAAGGATGAAAAACTGTTTTTT. Encoded protein: CASSPGIFKDEKLFF.

This clonotype was detected a few times. V is TRBV5-1 and J is TRBJ1-1; 9 positions agree with TRBD1. J was trimmed by 4 bases and V by 0 bases; bases with no gene match: 7. CDR3 length equals 16 residues. CDR1 is SGHRS and CDR2 is YFSETQ in the germline V gene. The CDR3 sequence: CASSLVRDRVVTEAFF. The CDR3 coding sequence is TGCGCCAGCAGCTTGGTACGGGACAGGGTCGTCACTGAAGCTTTCTTT. Drawing the rest from reference TRBV5-1 and TRBJ1-1, the complete variable domain is KAGVTQTPRYLIKTRGQQVTLSCSPISGHRSVSWYQQTPGQGLQFLFEYFSETQRNKGNFPGRFSGRQFSNSRSEMNVSTLELGDSALYLCASSLVRDRVVTEAFFGQGTRLTVV.

The gene calls are TRBV19 and TRBJ2-1, with D possibly being TRBD1 (6 bases). Trimming took off 0 bases at V and 6 bases at J, with 9 bases between the two ends. Germline V gives CDR1 LNHDA, CDR2 SQIVND (reference sequence). This CDR3 region has 14 residues. CDR3 nucleotides: TGTGCCAGTAGTATAGATGCAGGGGTCAATGAGCAGTTCTTC. Its translation is CASSIDAGVNEQFF.

The chain has TRBV12-3 or TRBV12-4 and TRBJ2-3; possibly TRBD1 or TRBD2 for D (5 bases each). This CDR3 is 13 amino acids long. The V gene lost 7 bases and the J gene lost 10 bases, with 18 bases spanning the gap. CDR3 residues: CASTPRGASAQYF. CDR3 coding DNA: TGTGCCAGCACGCCACGAGGGGCCAGCGCGCAGTATTTT.

As regards this clonotype: It is likely a read error, because the conserved phenylalanine at the end of the CDR3 is missing. This sequence joins TRBV5-1 and TRBJ2-5; weak D call: TRBD2 (5 bases). This CDR3 region has 12 residues. The V end was cut by 4 bases, the J end by 9 bases, with 13 bases between. Germline loops: CDR1 SGHRS, CDR2 YFSETQ. DNA for the CDR3: TGCGCCAGCAGCCCAATCCTCGGGGCCCAGTACTCC. Protein: CASSPILGAQYS.

The V gene is TRBV12-3 or TRBV12-4, the J gene TRBJ2-1; the match to TRBD2 covers 11 bases. The CDR3 consists of 14 residues. With V trimmed by 7 bases and J by 8 bases, 7 bases remained unmatched. The CDR3: CASNLAGGGYEQFF. CDR3 DNA sequence: TGTGCCAGCAACCTAGCGGGGGGCGGCTATGAGCAGTTCTTC.

This clonotype was counted between two and nine times. V usage is TRBV5-6 and J usage is TRBJ1-4; no firm D call. This CDR3 comprises 13 residues. V was clipped by 1 base and J by 6 bases, with 7 bases between them. CDR1 SGHDT and CDR2 YYEEEE come from the germline V gene. The CDR3 reads CASSLPKYEKLFF. In nucleotides, the CDR3 is TGTGCCAGCAGCTTGCCGAAGTATGAAAAACTGTTTTTT. The whole variable domain, remainder taken from reference TRBV5-6 and TRBJ1-4, is DAGVTQSPTHLIKTRGQQVTLRCSPKSGHDTVSWYQQALGQGPQFIFQYYEEEERQRGNFPDRFSGHQFPNYSSELNVNALLLGDSALYLCASSLPKYEKLFFGSGTQLSVL.

CDR3 loop: CASSSTVAKQFF. The CDR3 nucleotides read TGTGCCAGCAGCTCGACAGTGGCAAAGCAGTTCTTC. The rearrangement links TRBV7-2 to TRBJ2-1; possible D gene TRBD1, 5 bases. The CDR3 is 12 residues long. V shed 4 bases and J shed 11 bases, with 12 bases lying between them. Germline lookup yields CDR1 SGHTA and CDR2 FQGNSA.

In this sample, this clonotype turned up a few times. The chain recombines TRBV4-3 with TRBJ1-3, with no clear D. The CDR3 loop spans 14 amino acids. Germline assignment: CDR1 LGHNA and CDR2 YSLEER. The V end was cut by 5 bases, the J end by 0 bases, with 8 bases between. CDR3 sequence (DNA): TGCGCCAGCAGCGCCCGGGCCTCTGGAAACACCATATATTTT. This sequence encodes CASSARASGNTIYF.

The table lists this clonotype with many counts. This chain joins TRBV9 and TRBJ2-3; a possible D gene is TRBD2 (5 bases). Deletions cut 2 bases from V and 4 bases from J, with 14 bases between. The CDR3 covers 15 residues. CDR1 is SGDLS and CDR2 is YYNGEE in the germline V gene. Here the CDR3 DNA reads TGTGCCAGCAGCGTCAGAGGGCCTCGATCAGATACGCAGTATTTT. The encoded protein is CASSVRGPRSDTQYF.

This chain uses TRBV7-2 with TRBJ2-1; possibly TRBD2 for D (7 bases). The V end was cut by 3 bases, the J end by 6 bases, with 15 bases between. In germline, CDR1 is SGHTA, CDR2 FQGNSA. The CDR3 length is 15 residues. The CDR3 protein is CASSLGGATSNEQFF. In DNA, the CDR3 is TGTGCCAGCAGCTTGGGGGGGGCCACCTCCAATGAGCAGTTCTTC.

This chain joins TRBV5-6 and TRBJ2-7, with D possibly being TRBD1 (5 bases). Germline assignment: CDR1 SGHDT and CDR2 YYEEEE. This CDR3 contains 14 residues. The V end lost 4 bases, the J end lost 1 base, and 12 bases lay between the germline ends. This CDR3 is CASSTSRVSYEQYF. The CDR3 DNA reads as TGTGCCAGCAGCACTTCCAGGGTTTCCTACGAGCAGTACTTC. The full variable domain, with the rest looked up from reference TRBV5-6 and TRBJ2-7, is DAGVTQSPTHLIKTRGQQVTLRCSPKSGHDTVSWYQQALGQGPQFIFQYYEEEERQRGNFPDRFSGHQFPNYSSELNVNALLLGDSALYLCASSTSRVSYEQYFGPGTRLTVT.

This clonotype was seen more than once but under ten times. V gene TRBV7-2 combines with J gene TRBJ2-3, with 12 bases that match TRBD2. V shed 7 bases, J shed 11 bases, and the junction held 13 bases outside the gene matches. Germline V CDR1 and CDR2: SGHTA, FQGNSA. This CDR3 has 15 amino acids. The CDR3 nucleotides are TGTGCCAGCAAAGCGGATCTAGCGGGGGGGCAGGGGCAGTATTTT. Its translation: CASKADLAGGQGQYF.

The genes are TRBV6-5 and TRBJ1-2, with TRBD1 identical over 8 bases. V lost 2 bases, J lost 8 bases, and 4 bases stayed unmatched. CDR1 MNHEY and CDR2 SVGAGI come from the germline V gene. There are 13 residues in the CDR3. The CDR3 region is CASSYGTGRGYTF. The DNA of the CDR3 is TGTGCCAGCAGTTACGGGACAGGCCGAGGCTACACCTTC.

The chain carries TRBV20-1 and TRBJ1-6, with D uncertain. Deletions cut 3 bases from V and 9 bases from J, with 9 bases between. This CDR3 region has 12 residues. Germline V gene data show CDR1 as DFQATT and CDR2 as SNEGSKA (reference sequence). This CDR3 reads CSARAELSPLHF. The CDR3 coding sequence is TGCAGTGCTAGGGCAGAGCTTTCACCCCTCCACTTT.

This chain joins TRBV7-2 and TRBJ2-3; TRBD2 agrees at 8 bases. The junction had 1 base not matched to a gene; V was cut back by 2 bases and J by 0 bases. Germline V lookup: CDR1 SGHTA, CDR2 FQGNSA. This CDR3 has 15 residues. The CDR3 DNA reads as TGTGCCAGCAGCTTAATAGCGGGGAGCACAGATACGCAGTATTTT. Its protein is CASSLIAGSTDTQYF.

This chain connects TRBV7-2 to TRBJ1-5; no firm D call. Germline CDR1 is SGHTA and CDR2 is FQGNSA. The CDR3 contains 13 residues. The ends were cut back, 3 bases at V and 7 bases at J, with 10 bases in the middle. In DNA form, the CDR3 reads TGTGCCAGCAGCTTCACGGTTTGGCAGCCCCAGCATTTT. It codes for CASSFTVWQPQHF. Supplemented by reference TRBV7-2 and TRBJ1-5, the full variable domain reads GAGVSQSPSNKVTEKGKDVELRCDPISGHTALYWYRQSLGQGLEFLIYFQGNSAPDKSGLPSDRFSAERTGGSVSTLTIQRTQQEDSAVYLCASSFTVWQPQHFGDGTRLSIL.

A few counts support this clonotype. The chain links TRBV5-1 to TRBJ2-1; D remains unclear. This CDR3 spans 14 amino acids. The V and J ends lost 6 bases and 0 bases respectively, with 10 bases between them. The germline CDR1 and CDR2 sequences are SGHRS and YFSETQ. CDR3 residues: CASTTESSYNEQFF. CDR3 sequence (DNA): TGCGCCAGCACAACAGAGTCCTCCTACAATGAGCAGTTCTTC.

The J gene is TRBJ2-5, the V gene TRBV29-1; D unclear. V was cut by 6 bases and J by 3 bases, with 5 bases left in between. This CDR3 contains 10 residues. Germline CDR1 SQVTM, CDR2 ANQGSEA. The CDR3 reads CSVNKETQYF. The CDR3 DNA is TGCAGCGTGAACAAAGAGACCCAGTACTTC.

In this sample, this clonotype turned up a few times. The chain uses TRBV24-1 and TRBJ2-3, with no clear D. The CDR3 runs to 13 residues. The V gene's germline CDR1 is KGHDR and CDR2 SFDVKD. The V and J ends lost 2 bases and 2 bases respectively, with 4 bases between them. Here the CDR3 reads CATSDWTTDTQYF. For the CDR3, the DNA is TGTGCCACCAGTGATTGGACCACAGATACGCAGTATTTT.

The chain employs TRBV14 and TRBJ2-2, with D perhaps TRBD1 (6 bases). The CDR3 contains 16 residues. Trimming pared 2 bases from V and 0 bases from J, leaving 10 bases between. Germline V gene lookup returns CDR1 SGHDN and CDR2 FVKESK. The CDR3 DNA sequence: TGTGCCAGCAGCCAATTAGGACAGCCGAACACCGGGGAGCTGTTTTTT. Translated: CASSQLGQPNTGELFF.

At least ten counts were recorded for this clonotype. This chain uses TRBV5-1 with TRBJ2-1, with 8 bases matching TRBD2. CDR3 length: 15 residues. The germline gives CDR1 SGHRS, CDR2 YFSETQ. V lost 4 bases to trimming and J lost 3 bases; unmatched junction nucleotides: 6. In DNA, the CDR3 is TGCGCCAGCAGCGACCCTAGCGGGTTCTACAATGAGCAGTTCTTC. Translation gives CASSDPSGFYNEQFF.

V and J are TRBV20-1 and TRBJ2-4; D perhaps matches TRBD2 (5 bases). CDR1 DFQATT and CDR2 SNEGSKA come from the germline V gene (reference sequence). CDR3 length: 15 amino acids. V lost 5 bases and J lost 5, with 19 bases in between. CDR3 sequence reads: CSAENWESAENIQYF. In DNA, the CDR3 is TGCAGTGCTGAGAACTGGGAGTCAGCGGAAAACATTCAGTACTTC.

This clonotype was detected a few times. The chain has TRBV19 and TRBJ1-5, with 7 bases aligning to TRBD1. The CDR3 has 12 residues. The J segment lost 5 bases and the V segment lost 8 bases, leaving 3 bases of the junction unmatched. The germline V gene has CDR1 LNHDA and CDR2 SQIVND (reference sequence). The CDR3 nucleotides are TGTGCCAGTGCCCAGGGGGATCAGCCCCAGCATTTT. Amino acids: CASAQGDQPQHF. Using reference TRBV19 and TRBJ1-5 for the parts outside the CDR3, the full variable domain is DGGITQSPKYLFRKEGQNVTLSCEQNLNHDAMYWYRQDPGQGLRLIYYSQIVNDFQKGDIAEGYSVSREKKESFPLTVTSAQKNPTAFYLCASAQGDQPQHFGDGTRLSIL.

CDR3 bases: TGCGCCAGCAGCCAAGATTGGGCGGGTACCTACAATGAGCAGTTCTTC. Translation: CASSQDWAGTYNEQFF. The chain combines TRBV4-3 with TRBJ2-1; D is perhaps TRBD2 (5 bases). The CDR3 is made up of 16 amino acids. From germline, CDR1 is LGHNA and CDR2 YSLEER. Trimming removed 0 bases at V and 2 bases at J, with 11 bases between.